This TCR beta chain was profiled in a study of T cells in Graves' hyperthyroidism and ophthalmopathy. Study-wide background: Peripheral blood was drawn at first diagnosis, prior to all treatment.

The study's findings and limits: In the blood, most expanded thyroid clonotypes above 0.001 appeared as well. From stable hyperthyroidism, ophthalmopathy was set apart by a 13 V-J model.

Diagnoses used clinical symptoms, serum thyroxine and TRAb, thyroid ultrasound and orbital computed tomography. The CDR3 regions of TCR beta were amplified from RNA transcripts. TCR CDR3 underwent first-round RT-PCR with the HTBI primer set. Using its own MiXCR run on the multiplex PCR reads, TCRdb lists one record per CDR3 protein. The sample includes a few hundred thousand distinct CDR3 sequences, approximately 14% seen only once; the top ten take about 18%. Concerning this clonotype: Its antigen is undetermined.

CDR3 length: 12 amino acids. V was shortened by 5 bases and J by 4 bases, with 6 bases between the two germline ends. Germline V lookup: CDR1 SGHRS, CDR2 YFSETQ. The rearrangement uses TRBV5-1 and TRBJ2-2; unclear D gene. The sequenced material came from blood. The clonotype comes from a woman younger than 45 with Graves' ophthalmopathy. The CDR3, as DNA: TGCGCCAGCAGGAGACCCACCGGGGAGCTGTTTTTT. Translated: CASRRPTGELFF.